Below are 19 T cell receptor beta chains sequenced from a single sample in a study of blood T cell repertoires in COVID-19 (dated by TCRdb to about 2020). Library preparation employed the immunoSEQ multiplex PCR assay. Sourced from immuneACCESS, this table was stored by TCRdb with only in-frame sequences that have V and J called. A share of the clones is absent; for the studies checked, an unresolved V gene accounts for under half, and the remainder has no known explanation. The sample records 400,000 or so clones, 80% to 95% of which are singletons. About 0.6% of the sample lies in the top ten. The sample was PBMCs or T cells enriched from blood (not recorded which). The receptors were gathered from a man younger than 35 who had recovered from COVID-19.

The chain joins TRBV6-4 to TRBJ2-2; a weak D match, TRBD2 (6 bases). The CDR3 totals 15 residues. In germline, CDR1 is MRHNA, CDR2 SNTAGT. V was shortened by 0 bases and J by 5 bases, with 10 bases between the two germline ends. The CDR3 loop reads CASSDSAGSTGELFF. DNA for the CDR3: TGTGCCAGCAGTGACTCGGCGGGGAGTACCGGGGAGCTGTTTTTT.

The genes are TRBV6-5 and TRBJ2-7; D call uncertain. V lost 0 bases, J lost 2 bases, and 8 bases lay in between. CDR1 and CDR2 (germline): MNHEY, SVGAGI. This CDR3 spans 14 amino acids. The CDR3 region is CASSYSMQAYEQYF. The CDR3 nucleotides read TGTGCCAGCAGTTACTCGATGCAGGCCTACGAGCAGTACTTC.

The V call is TRBV24-1, the J call TRBJ2-1; 7 nucleotides line up with TRBD2. The V and J ends lost 4 bases and 6 bases, in that order; junction bases with no gene match: 8. From germline, CDR1 is KGHDR and CDR2 SFDVKD. CDR3 length: 15 residues. The CDR3 loop is CATSDPLAVGNEQFF. CDR3 in DNA: TGTGCCACCAGTGACCCTCTAGCGGTAGGCAATGAGCAGTTCTTC.

V is TRBV24-1 and J is TRBJ2-2; 7 nucleotides agree with TRBD2. CDR3 length: 17 residues. Looked up from germline, CDR1 is KGHDR and CDR2 is SFDVKD. V gave up 4 bases and J gave up 0 bases; unmatched junction bases: 7. CDR3 DNA sequence: TGTGCCACCAGTGACCCCAGCGGGGCCTCGAACACCGGGGAGCTGTTTTTT. The encoded protein is CATSDPSGASNTGELFF.

This sequence joins TRBV3-1 (or the pseudogene TRBV3-2) and TRBJ1-3; the match to TRBD1 covers 9 bases. CDR3 length equals 16 residues. Germline CDR1 reads LGHDT; CDR2 reads YNNKEL (reference sequence). The J segment lost 3 bases and the V segment lost 4 bases, leaving 7 bases of the junction unmatched. CDR3 coding DNA: TGTGCCAGCAGCCTACAGGGGGCACTACTTGGAAACACCATATATTTT. Encoded protein: CASSLQGALLGNTIYF.

The J gene is TRBJ2-1, the V gene TRBV28, with D possibly matching TRBD2 (6 bases). This CDR3 comprises 20 residues. Germline-derived CDR1 and CDR2 are MDHEN and SYDVKM. V was clipped by 4 bases and J by 0 bases, with 25 bases between them. The CDR3: CASSSFLTGFAGTSYNEQFF. The CDR3 DNA reads as TGTGCCAGCAGTTCCTTCCTTACCGGGTTCGCGGGGACCTCCTACAATGAGCAGTTCTTC.

The V gene is TRBV29-1, the J gene TRBJ1-1; D gene unclear. The CDR3 consists of 13 residues. Trimming shortened V by 2 bases and J by 4 bases, and 11 bases separated the two germline ends. Germline V CDR1 and CDR2: SQVTM, ANQGSEA. The CDR3: CSVERRSGTEAFF. In DNA, the CDR3 is TGCAGCGTTGAAAGGCGGAGTGGCACTGAAGCTTTCTTT.

This clone has only one observation. This rearrangement joins TRBV12-5 to TRBJ2-7; D possibly corresponds to TRBD2 (6 bases). The V end lost 3 bases, the J end lost 3 bases, and 9 bases lay between the germline ends. Germline CDR1 LGHNT, CDR2 FRNRAP. This CDR3 spans 13 amino acids. Written as DNA, the CDR3 is TGTGCTAGTGGTTTCGGGAGTGGCTACGAGCAGTACTTC. Translation gives CASGFGSGYEQYF. The full variable domain, completed using reference TRBV12-5 and TRBJ2-7, is DARVTQTPRHKVTEMGQEVTMRCQPILGHNTVFWYRQTMMQGLELLAYFRNRAPLDDSGMPKDRFSAEMPDATLATLKIQPSEPRDSAVYFCASGFGSGYEQYFGPGTRLTVT.

The rearrangement joins TRBV7-2 to TRBJ1-6; no reliable D call. This CDR3 is built from 17 residues. Trimming stripped 5 bases from V and 7 bases from J, with 21 bases between. Germline V CDR1 and CDR2: SGHTA, FQGNSA. The CDR3 DNA reads TGTGCCAGCAGCCCAGGACTACTAAGGGAGAGGAATTCACCCCTCCACTTT. It encodes CASSPGLLRERNSPLHF.

This chain uses TRBV5-5 with TRBJ1-6; D call uncertain. Germline CDR1 is SGHKS and CDR2 is YYEKEE (reference sequence). V was cut by 0 bases and J by 7 bases, with 11 bases left in between. CDR3 length: 15 amino acids. This CDR3 reads CASSLGSAGNSPLHF. The CDR3 DNA reads TGTGCCAGCAGCTTGGGGAGCGCCGGGAATTCACCCCTCCACTTT. Full variable domain (remainder filled in from reference TRBV5-5 and TRBJ1-6): DAGVTQSPTHLIKTRGQQVTLRCSPISGHKSVSWYQQVLGQGPQFIFQYYEKEERGRGNFPDRFSARQFPNYSSELNVNALLLGDSALYLCASSLGSAGNSPLHFGNGTRLTVT.

This clone appeared once. V usage is TRBV7-6 and J usage is TRBJ2-5; D may be TRBD2 (6 bases). V dropped 1 base and J dropped 2 bases, with 11 bases sitting between them. The CDR3 runs to 15 residues. Germline V gives CDR1 SGHVS, CDR2 FNYEAQ. The CDR3 DNA reads as TGTGCCAGCAGCTTAGGTGGCGGGATTCAAGAGACCCAGTACTTC. Translating gives CASSLGGGIQETQYF.

The chain links TRBV5-1 to TRBJ2-7, with a weak D call TRBD2 (5 bases). CDR3 size: 12 residues. Trimming took 0 bases from V and 7 from J, leaving 8 bases between them. From germline, CDR1 is SGHRS and CDR2 YFSETQ. CDR3 region: CASSLAAEEQYF. The CDR3 DNA reads as TGCGCCAGCAGCTTGGCAGCGGAGGAGCAGTACTTC.

V and J are TRBV6-5 and TRBJ1-6, with 8 bases matching TRBD1. Germline V CDR1 and CDR2: MNHEY, SVGAGI. The CDR3 has 15 amino acids. With V trimmed by 6 bases and J by 9 bases, 10 bases remained unmatched. The CDR3 loop reads CASSYLQGDGSPLHF. The DNA of the CDR3 is TGTGCCAGCAGCTACCTACAGGGGGACGGTTCACCCCTCCACTTT.

The chain couples TRBV9 to TRBJ1-2; TRBD1 might be the D (5 bases). V gave up 4 bases and J gave up 6 bases, with 19 bases separating them. The CDR3 is 15 amino acids. Germline V CDR1 and CDR2: SGDLS, YYNGEE. The DNA for the CDR3 is TGTGCCAGCAGCCCCCGTTATGGGGGGTATGATGGCTACACCTTC. Translation: CASSPRYGGYDGYTF.

This clone was seen ten or more times. This rearrangement joins TRBV2 to TRBJ2-7, with D hard to call. Germline V gene lookup returns CDR1 SNHLY and CDR2 FYNNEI. Trimming took 4 bases from V and 3 from J, leaving 10 bases between them. The CDR3 covers 13 residues. CDR3 residues: CASSVLDGYEQYF. CDR3 in DNA: TGTGCCAGCAGTGTGTTAGATGGCTACGAGCAGTACTTC.

This chain uses TRBV28 with TRBJ1-2; TRBD1 matches at 9 bases. This CDR3 has 15 amino acids. Germline V gene sequence: CDR1 MDHEN, CDR2 SYDVKM. J lost 8 bases, V lost 4 bases, and 11 bases had no gene match. This chain's CDR3 is CASSSLGQGTGGYTF. The DNA of the CDR3 is TGTGCCAGCAGTTCCCTCGGACAGGGGACGGGAGGCTACACCTTC.

The V and J genes are TRBV7-9 and TRBJ2-7; D might be TRBD1 (6 bases). In germline, CDR1 is SEHNR, CDR2 FQNEAQ (reference sequence). V was cut by 6 bases and J by 3 bases, with 15 bases left in between. The CDR3 consists of 14 residues. The CDR3 DNA follows: TGTGCCAGCAGTCCCCGGGACAAGGTCTACGAGCAGTACTTC. It codes for CASSPRDKVYEQYF.

This chain uses TRBV30 with TRBJ2-7; TRBD2 matches at 9 bases. CDR1 and CDR2 from the germline V gene are GTSNPN and SVGIG (reference sequence). V lost 4 bases, J lost 1 base, and 8 bases stayed unmatched. The CDR3 runs to 15 residues. CDR3 nucleotides: TGTGCCTGGACTGGACTAGCGCCAAGTTCCTACGAGCAGTACTTC. Its translation is CAWTGLAPSSYEQYF. Full variable domain (missing parts from reference TRBV30 and TRBJ2-7): SQTIHQWPATLVQPVGSPLSLECTVEGTSNPNLYWYRQAAGRGLQLLFYSVGIGQISSEVPQNLSASRPQDRQFILSSKKLLLSDSGFYLCAWTGLAPSSYEQYFGPGTRLTVT.

In nucleotides, the CDR3 is TGTGCCTGGAGTGCTTTGTCCTACGAGCAGTACTTC. Translated: CAWSALSYEQYF. The chain joins TRBV30 to TRBJ2-7, with no clear D. CDR3 length equals 12 residues. Trimming removed 1 base at V and 1 base at J, with 5 bases between. Germline V gives CDR1 GTSNPN, CDR2 SVGIG (reference sequence).